This T cell receptor (beta chain) was observed in a study of T cell responses to AZD1222 COVID-19 vaccine. CDR1 MNHEY and CDR2 SVGEGT come from the germline V gene. The CDR3 runs to 15 residues. The V segment lost 4 bases and the J segment 3 bases; nucleotides outside the gene matches: 9. Sequencing was performed with immunoSEQ multiplex PCR; in TCRdb, only in-frame clones are kept and a portion is missing. The sample lists tens of thousands of clones, 70% to 90% occurring once. The sample was peripheral blood, taken 28 days after the second AZD1222 dose. The receptor's source is an adult who received the AZD1222 COVID-19 vaccine. The chain carries TRBV6-2 or TRBV6-3 and TRBJ2-7, with 7 bases identical to TRBD2. In nucleotides, the CDR3 is TGTGCCAGCAGTTCCGCCGGGACTACTTTCTACGAGCAGTACTTC. Amino acid sequence: CASSSAGTTFYEQYF.